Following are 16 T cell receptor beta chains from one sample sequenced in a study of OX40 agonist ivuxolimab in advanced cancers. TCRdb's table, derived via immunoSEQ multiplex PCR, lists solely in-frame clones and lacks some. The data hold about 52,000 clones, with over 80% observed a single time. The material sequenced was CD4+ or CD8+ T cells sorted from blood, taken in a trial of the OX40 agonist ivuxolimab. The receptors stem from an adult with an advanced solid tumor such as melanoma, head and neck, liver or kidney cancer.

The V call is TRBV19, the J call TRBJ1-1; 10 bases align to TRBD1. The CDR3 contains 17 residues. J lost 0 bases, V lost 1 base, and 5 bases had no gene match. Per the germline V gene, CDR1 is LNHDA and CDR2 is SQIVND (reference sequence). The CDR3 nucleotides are TGTGCCAGTAGTATAGCCGGGACAGGGGCTTTGAACACTGAAGCTTTCTTT. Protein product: CASSIAGTGALNTEAFF.

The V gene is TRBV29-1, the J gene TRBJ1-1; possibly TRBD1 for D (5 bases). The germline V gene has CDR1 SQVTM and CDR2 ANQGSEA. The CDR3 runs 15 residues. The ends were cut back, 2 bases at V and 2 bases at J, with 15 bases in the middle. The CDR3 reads CSVERFGTANTEAFF. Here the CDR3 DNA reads TGCAGCGTTGAAAGATTTGGGACCGCAAACACTGAAGCTTTCTTT.

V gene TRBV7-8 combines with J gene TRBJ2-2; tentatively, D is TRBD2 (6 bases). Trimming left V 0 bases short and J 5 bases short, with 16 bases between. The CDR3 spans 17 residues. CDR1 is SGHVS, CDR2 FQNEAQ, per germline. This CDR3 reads CASSLARRDARTGELFF. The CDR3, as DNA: TGTGCCAGCAGCTTAGCGCGGCGGGACGCTAGGACCGGGGAGCTGTTTTTT.

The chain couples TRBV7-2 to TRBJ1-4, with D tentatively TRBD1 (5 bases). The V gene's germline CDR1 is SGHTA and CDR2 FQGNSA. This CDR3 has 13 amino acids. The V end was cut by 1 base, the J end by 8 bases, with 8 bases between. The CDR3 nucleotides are TGTGCCAGCAGCTTAGTCTGGGGGGAAAAACTGTTTTTT. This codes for CASSLVWGEKLFF.

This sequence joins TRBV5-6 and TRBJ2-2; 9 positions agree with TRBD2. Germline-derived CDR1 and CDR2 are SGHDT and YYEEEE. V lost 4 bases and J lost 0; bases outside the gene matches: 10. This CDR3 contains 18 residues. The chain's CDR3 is CASSLGTSSLANTGELFF. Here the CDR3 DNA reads TGTGCCAGCAGCCTCGGGACTAGCAGCCTCGCGAACACCGGGGAGCTGTTTTTT.

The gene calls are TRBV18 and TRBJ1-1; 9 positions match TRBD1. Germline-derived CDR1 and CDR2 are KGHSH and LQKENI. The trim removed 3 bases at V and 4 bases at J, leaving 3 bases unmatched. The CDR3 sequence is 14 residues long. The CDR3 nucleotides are TGTGCCAGCTCACCTTTACAGGGGGCCACTGAAGCTTTCTTT. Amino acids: CASSPLQGATEAFF.

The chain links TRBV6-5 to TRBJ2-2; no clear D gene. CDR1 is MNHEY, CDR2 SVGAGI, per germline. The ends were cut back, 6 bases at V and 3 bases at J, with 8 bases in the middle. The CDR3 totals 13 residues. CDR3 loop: CASRRAHTGELFF. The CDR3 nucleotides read TGTGCCAGCAGACGGGCCCACACCGGGGAGCTGTTTTTT.

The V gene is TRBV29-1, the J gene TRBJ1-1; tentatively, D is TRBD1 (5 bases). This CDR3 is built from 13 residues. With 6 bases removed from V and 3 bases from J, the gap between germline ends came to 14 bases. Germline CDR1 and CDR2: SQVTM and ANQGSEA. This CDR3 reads CSVHTGSDTEAFF. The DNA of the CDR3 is TGCAGCGTGCATACAGGCAGCGACACTGAAGCTTTCTTT. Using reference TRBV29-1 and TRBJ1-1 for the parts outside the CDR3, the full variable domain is SAVISQKPSRDICQRGTSLTIQCQVDSQVTMMFWYRQQPGQSLTLIATANQGSEATYESGFVIDKFPISRPNLTFSTLTVSNMSPEDSSIYLCSVHTGSDTEAFFGQGTRLTVV.

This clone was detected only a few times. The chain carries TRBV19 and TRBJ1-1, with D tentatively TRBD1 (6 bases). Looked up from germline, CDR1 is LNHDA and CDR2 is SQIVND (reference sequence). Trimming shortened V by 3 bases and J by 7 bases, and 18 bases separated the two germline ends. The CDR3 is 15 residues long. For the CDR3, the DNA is TGTGCCAGTAGTATGGGAAGGGGACAAAACCTTGAAGCTTTCTTT. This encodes CASSMGRGQNLEAFF.

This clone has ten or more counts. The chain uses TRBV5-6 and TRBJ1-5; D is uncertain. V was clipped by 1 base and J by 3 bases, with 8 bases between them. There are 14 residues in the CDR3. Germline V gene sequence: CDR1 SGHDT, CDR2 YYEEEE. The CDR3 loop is CASSLMQVNQPQHF. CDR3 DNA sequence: TGTGCCAGCAGCTTGATGCAGGTCAATCAGCCCCAGCATTTT.

The CDR3 nucleotides are TGCGCCAGCAGCTTGGACGAACTAGCGGGGGGAGCGACCCAGTACTTC. Translating it yields CASSLDELAGGATQYF. The chain combines TRBV5-1 with TRBJ2-5, with 12 bases matching TRBD2. CDR1 SGHRS and CDR2 YFSETQ come from the germline V gene. The ends lost 0 bases at V and 7 bases at J; junction bases unmatched: 7. The CDR3 contains 16 residues.

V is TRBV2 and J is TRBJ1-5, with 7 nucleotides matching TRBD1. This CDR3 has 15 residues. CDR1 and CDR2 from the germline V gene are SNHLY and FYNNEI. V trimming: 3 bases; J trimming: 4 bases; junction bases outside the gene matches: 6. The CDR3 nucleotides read TGTGCCAGCAGTGAGGGGGGACAGCCAAATCAGCCCCAGCATTTT. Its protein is CASSEGGQPNQPQHF.

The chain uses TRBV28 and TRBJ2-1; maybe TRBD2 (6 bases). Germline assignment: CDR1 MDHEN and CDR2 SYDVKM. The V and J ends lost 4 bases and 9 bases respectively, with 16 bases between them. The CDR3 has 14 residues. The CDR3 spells CASSSTYKGGEQFF. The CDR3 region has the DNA TGTGCCAGCAGTTCAACGTACAAGGGAGGTGAGCAGTTCTTC.

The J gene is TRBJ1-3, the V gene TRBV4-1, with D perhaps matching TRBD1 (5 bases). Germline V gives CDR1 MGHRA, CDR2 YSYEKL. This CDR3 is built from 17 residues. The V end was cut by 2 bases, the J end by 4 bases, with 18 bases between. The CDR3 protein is CASSQPSGFGGGNTIYF. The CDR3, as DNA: TGCGCCAGCAGCCAACCATCCGGGTTCGGGGGAGGAAACACCATATATTTT.

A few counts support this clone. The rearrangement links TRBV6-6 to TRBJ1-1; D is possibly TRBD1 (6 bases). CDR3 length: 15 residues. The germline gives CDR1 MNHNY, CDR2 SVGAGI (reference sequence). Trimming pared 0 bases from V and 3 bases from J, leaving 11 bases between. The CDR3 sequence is CASSYSTGRDTEAFF. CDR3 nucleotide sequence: TGTGCCAGCAGTTACTCCACAGGGAGGGACACTGAAGCTTTCTTT.

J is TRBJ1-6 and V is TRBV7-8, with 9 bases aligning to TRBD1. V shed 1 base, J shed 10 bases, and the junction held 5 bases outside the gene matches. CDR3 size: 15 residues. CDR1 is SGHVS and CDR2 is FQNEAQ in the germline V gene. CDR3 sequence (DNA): TGTGCCAGCAGCTTAGTTCTGACAGGGGGGTCACCCCTCCACTTT. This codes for CASSLVLTGGSPLHF.